The rows below give T cell receptor beta chains drawn from one sample of a study of Ad26.COV2.S vaccination and SARS-CoV-2 variants. Sequencing was performed with immunoSEQ multiplex PCR; in TCRdb, only in-frame clones are kept and a portion is missing. Here the sample spans some 640,000 clones, around 92% being singletons. The starting material was peripheral blood, obtained in a trial of Ad26.COV2.S vaccine versus placebo. The receptors were gathered from a person between 18 and 65 years old who received the Ad26.COV2.S COVID-19 vaccine or a placebo. Each CDR3 is given with its conserved first and last residue. The D gene is left open where the match is weak. For some rows the clone size is stated as once, few or many, or as a class when expanded; others skip it.

clone_size: NA
v_call: TRBV6-5
d_call: NA
j_call: TRBJ2-7
cdr3_aa: CASSYRGTVYEQYF
cdr3_nt: TGTGCCAGCAGTTACCGCGGGACAGTCTACGAGCAGTACTTC

clone_size: NA
v_call: TRBV29-1
d_call: TRBD1
j_call: TRBJ2-7
cdr3_aa: CSVVKGQGSYEQYF
cdr3_nt: TGCAGCGTTGTAAAGGGACAGGGCTCCTACGAGCAGTACTTC

clone_size: NA
v_call: TRBV12-3/TRBV12-4
d_call: NA
j_call: TRBJ1-6
cdr3_aa: CASSLWTRSPLHF
cdr3_nt: TGTGCCAGCAGTCTCTGGACCCGATCACCCCTCCACTTT

clone_size: NA
v_call: TRBV7-9
d_call: NA
j_call: TRBJ1-6
cdr3_aa: CASSFDTLYNSPLHF
cdr3_nt: TGTGCCAGCAGCTTTGACACGTTGTATAATTCACCCCTCCACTTT

clone_size: once
v_call: TRBV5-1
d_call: NA
j_call: TRBJ2-1
cdr3_aa: CASSPDHSYNEQFF
cdr3_nt: TGCGCCAGCAGCCCGGACCACTCCTACAATGAGCAGTTCTTC

clone_size: NA
v_call: TRBV11-2
d_call: NA
j_call: TRBJ1-1
cdr3_aa: CASSTQGSTEAFF
cdr3_nt: TGTGCCAGCAGCACACAGGGTTCCACTGAAGCTTTCTTT

clone_size: NA
v_call: TRBV30
d_call: TRBD2
j_call: TRBJ2-5
cdr3_aa: CAWSVDTSGLTQYF
cdr3_nt: TGTGCCTGGAGTGTAGATACTAGCGGGTTGACCCAGTACTTC

clone_size: once
v_call: TRBV5-4
d_call: TRBD1
j_call: TRBJ1-6
cdr3_aa: CASSLQGASNSPLHF
cdr3_nt: TGTGCCAGCAGCTTGCAGGGGGCAAGTAATTCACCCCTCCACTTT

clone_size: NA
v_call: TRBV7-2
d_call: NA
j_call: TRBJ1-3
cdr3_aa: CASSSQPPGNTIYF
cdr3_nt: TGTGCCAGCAGCTCACAGCCTCCCGGAAACACCATATATTTT

clone_size: NA
v_call: TRBV10-1
d_call: TRBD2
j_call: TRBJ2-7
cdr3_aa: CASSARAGVSYEQYF
cdr3_nt: TGCGCCAGCAGTGCCCGAGCGGGAGTGTCCTACGAGCAGTACTTC

clone_size: NA
v_call: TRBV9
d_call: NA
j_call: TRBJ2-2
cdr3_aa: CASSVGGGANTGELFF
cdr3_nt: TGTGCCAGCAGCGTAGGTGGGGGAGCGAACACCGGGGAGCTGTTTTTT

clone_size: few
v_call: TRBV15
d_call: NA
j_call: TRBJ1-2
cdr3_aa: CATRSTGNYGYTF
cdr3_nt: TGTGCCACCCGATCTACAGGCAACTATGGCTACACCTTC

clone_size: NA
v_call: TRBV2
d_call: NA
j_call: TRBJ2-2
cdr3_aa: CASSWRPNTGELFF
cdr3_nt: TGTGCCAGCAGCTGGAGGCCGAACACCGGGGAGCTGTTTTTT

clone_size: NA
v_call: TRBV6-5
d_call: TRBD1
j_call: TRBJ1-6
cdr3_aa: CASRRDRGLEDLHF
cdr3_nt: TGTGCCAGCAGGCGGGACAGGGGGCTCGAAGACCTCCACTTT

clone_size: NA
v_call: TRBV6-5
d_call: NA
j_call: TRBJ2-7
cdr3_aa: CASSYNDLGYEQYF
cdr3_nt: TGTGCCAGCAGTTATAACGACTTGGGCTACGAGCAGTACTTC

clone_size: NA
v_call: TRBV5-1
d_call: NA
j_call: TRBJ2-5
cdr3_aa: CATRGLSWETQYF
cdr3_nt: TGCGCCACCAGGGGTCTGAGCTGGGAGACCCAGTACTTC

clone_size: NA
v_call: TRBV13
d_call: NA
j_call: TRBJ2-2
cdr3_aa: CASKRGTGELFF
cdr3_nt: TGTGCCAGTAAAAGGGGGACCGGGGAGCTGTTTTTT

clone_size: NA
v_call: TRBV19
d_call: NA
j_call: TRBJ1-1
cdr3_aa: CASSIGVGRGLTEAFF
cdr3_nt: TGTGCCAGTAGTATAGGAGTGGGCAGGGGCCTCACTGAAGCTTTCTTT

clone_size: NA
v_call: TRBV2
d_call: TRBD1
j_call: TRBJ2-1
cdr3_aa: CASSPDRGTYNEQFF
cdr3_nt: TGTGCCAGCAGTCCGGACAGGGGTACATACAATGAGCAGTTCTTC

clone_size: NA
v_call: TRBV11-3
d_call: NA
j_call: TRBJ2-7
cdr3_aa: CASSLDGEREQYF
cdr3_nt: TGTGCCAGCAGCTTAGATGGGGAGCGCGAGCAGTACTTC

clone_size: few
v_call: TRBV10-2
d_call: NA
j_call: TRBJ2-7
cdr3_aa: CASRIPGSGAYEQYF
cdr3_nt: TGCGCCAGCAGGATCCCGGGTAGCGGCGCCTACGAGCAGTACTTC

clone_size: NA
v_call: TRBV29-1
d_call: TRBD1
j_call: TRBJ2-1
cdr3_aa: CSVGPGQGGNEQFF
cdr3_nt: TGCAGCGTTGGCCCCGGACAGGGCGGAAATGAGCAGTTCTTC

clone_size: NA
v_call: TRBV7-9
d_call: TRBD2
j_call: TRBJ2-5
cdr3_aa: CASSREAAEGKTQYF
cdr3_nt: TGTGCCAGCAGCCGGGAGGCTGCTGAGGGAAAGACCCAGTACTTC

clone_size: NA
v_call: TRBV18
d_call: NA
j_call: TRBJ1-5
cdr3_aa: CASSPTGLNQPQHF
cdr3_nt: TGTGCCAGCTCACCAACGGGCCTCAATCAGCCCCAGCATTTT

clone_size: NA
v_call: TRBV19
d_call: NA
j_call: TRBJ2-3
cdr3_aa: CASSDGAYTDTQYF
cdr3_nt: TGTGCCAGTAGTGATGGGGCTTACACAGATACGCAGTATTTT

clone_size: NA
v_call: TRBV5-1
d_call: TRBD2
j_call: TRBJ2-3
cdr3_aa: CASSATSGPADTQYF
cdr3_nt: TGCGCCAGCAGCGCGACTAGCGGGCCCGCAGATACGCAGTATTTT

clone_size: NA
v_call: TRBV29-1
d_call: NA
j_call: TRBJ2-7
cdr3_aa: CSVARTAKGDEQYF
cdr3_nt: TGCAGCGTCGCCCGGACGGCCAAGGGGGACGAGCAGTACTTC

clone_size: NA
v_call: TRBV6-5
d_call: NA
j_call: TRBJ1-1
cdr3_aa: CASSYSRGGNTEAFF
cdr3_nt: TGTGCCAGCAGTTACTCCAGGGGAGGGAACACTGAAGCTTTCTTT

clone_size: NA
v_call: TRBV9
d_call: NA
j_call: TRBJ1-3
cdr3_aa: CASSGGAGYGNTIYF
cdr3_nt: TGTGCCAGCAGCGGTGGAGCAGGCTACGGAAACACCATATATTTT

clone_size: NA
v_call: TRBV11-2
d_call: NA
j_call: TRBJ2-7
cdr3_aa: CASRRNWGYEQYF
cdr3_nt: TGTGCCAGCAGGAGAAATTGGGGCTACGAGCAGTACTTC

clone_size: NA
v_call: TRBV6-6
d_call: TRBD2
j_call: TRBJ2-3
cdr3_aa: CASSYSGGETDTQYF
cdr3_nt: TGTGCCAGCAGTTACTCGGGGGGGGAAACAGATACGCAGTATTTT

clone_size: NA
v_call: TRBV3-1/TRBV3-2
d_call: NA
j_call: TRBJ2-7
cdr3_aa: CASSQDPGRSYEQYF
cdr3_nt: TGTGCCAGCAGCCAAGACCCAGGACGATCCTACGAGCAGTACTTC

clone_size: NA
v_call: TRBV6-5
d_call: NA
j_call: TRBJ1-3
cdr3_aa: CASLGPSSGNTIYF
cdr3_nt: TGTGCCAGCCTCGGACCTAGCTCTGGAAACACCATATATTTT

clone_size: NA
v_call: TRBV30
d_call: TRBD1
j_call: TRBJ1-1
cdr3_aa: CAWDRVNTEAFF
cdr3_nt: TGTGCCTGGGACAGGGTGAACACTGAAGCTTTCTTT

clone_size: NA
v_call: TRBV7-8
d_call: NA
j_call: TRBJ1-2
cdr3_aa: CASSLVGLSGEGYTF
cdr3_nt: TGTGCCAGCAGCTTAGTAGGACTCTCCGGTGAAGGCTACACCTTC

clone_size: NA
v_call: TRBV6-2/TRBV6-3
d_call: NA
j_call: TRBJ1-3
cdr3_aa: CASSPGDFGNTIYF
cdr3_nt: TGTGCCAGCAGCCCCGGGGATTTCGGAAACACCATATATTTT

clone_size: NA
v_call: TRBV5-1
d_call: TRBD1
j_call: TRBJ2-1
cdr3_aa: CASSFEGQSGYNEQFF
cdr3_nt: TGCGCCAGCAGCTTCGAGGGACAGTCGGGTTACAATGAGCAGTTCTTC

clone_size: NA
v_call: TRBV30
d_call: NA
j_call: TRBJ2-5
cdr3_aa: CAWSVYSQETQYF
cdr3_nt: TGTGCCTGGAGTGTATACAGCCAAGAGACCCAGTACTTC